These 5 T cell receptor beta chains share one sample of origin, sequenced in a study of T cells in Graves' hyperthyroidism and ophthalmopathy. TCR beta CDR3 regions were amplified from RNA. A first-round RT-PCR of the TCR CDR3 used the HTBI primer set. TCRdb processed the multiplex PCR reads anew with MiXCR; each CDR3 protein has one entry. The sample shows roughly 380,000 distinct CDR3 sequences, about 15% of them seen only once. Source material: blood. These receptors originate from a woman in her sixties or seventies with Graves' hyperthyroidism.

This clonotype was counted ten times or more. The rearrangement links TRBV19 to TRBJ1-5, with 10 bases lining up with TRBD1. The CDR3 contains 14 residues. CDR1 and CDR2 from the germline V gene are LNHDA and SQIVND (reference sequence). The trim removed 6 bases at V and 6 bases at J, leaving 5 bases unmatched. The CDR3: CASRPGTGAQPQHF. CDR3 DNA: TGTGCCAGTAGGCCCGGGACAGGGGCTCAGCCCCAGCATTTT.

This clonotype was detected ten times or more. The CDR3 spells CSVGTSTTSSTDTQYF. CDR3 in DNA: TGCAGCGTCGGGACTAGCACAACCTCTAGCACAGATACGCAGTATTTT. This chain links TRBV29-1 with TRBJ2-3, with TRBD2 identical over 9 bases. Germline V gene sequence: CDR1 SQVTM, CDR2 ANQGSEA. This CDR3 is built from 16 residues. After removal of 6 bases from V and 0 bases from J, the junction contained 10 bases not matched to a gene.

This clonotype was counted ten times or more. This rearrangement joins TRBV18 to TRBJ1-5; no clear D gene. The germline V gene has CDR1 KGHSH and CDR2 LQKENI. V was clipped by 6 bases and J by 5 bases, with 11 bases between them. The CDR3 has 13 residues. In DNA form, the CDR3 reads TGTGCCAGCTCGCAAGGATCGGATCAGCCCCAGCATTTT. Translating it yields CASSQGSDQPQHF.

In this sample, this clonotype turned up many times. The chain joins TRBV18 to TRBJ2-5, with D hard to call. Germline V gene lookup returns CDR1 KGHSH and CDR2 LQKENI. Trimming stripped 2 bases from V and 1 base from J, with 8 bases between. This CDR3 contains 14 residues. In DNA, the CDR3 is TGTGCCAGCTCACCAAGGCAGAGCCAAGAGACCCAGTACTTC. Protein product: CASSPRQSQETQYF.

This chain connects TRBV19 to TRBJ2-3, with a weak D call TRBD2 (5 bases). Trimming left V 5 bases short and J 2 bases short, with 14 bases between. The CDR3 loop spans 15 amino acids. Germline V lookup: CDR1 LNHDA, CDR2 SQIVND (reference sequence). The CDR3 loop is CASSPRTGHTDTQYF. Here the CDR3 DNA reads TGTGCCAGTAGTCCAAGGACTGGGCACACAGATACGCAGTATTTT.